These 17 T cell receptor beta chains were all obtained from the same sample, sequenced in a study of T cells expressing NK-cell markers. TCRdb re-called the 5' RACE reads; every CDR3 protein appears as one record, without DNA. The table counts about 540,000 distinct CDR3 sequences; around 3.3% lies in the top ten. Sequenced input: blood T cells: a sorted CD56 or NKG2C T cell subset, CD4+ or CD8+ T cells, or bulk PBMC T cells (not recorded which). The receptors stem from a man aged 18 to 30 in good health.

V is TRBV7-9 and J is TRBJ2-7; absent DNA, TCRdb's TRBD1 call cannot be checked. Germline V gene data show CDR1 as SEHNR and CDR2 as FQNEAQ (reference sequence). This CDR3 is 13 amino acids long. CDR3 in amino acids: CATSGTAMYEQYF.

The CDR3 here is CASSPALSYEQYF. The V and J genes are TRBV27 and TRBJ2-7; absent DNA, TCRdb's TRBD2 call cannot be checked. Germline V CDR1 and CDR2: MNHEY, SMNVEV (reference sequence). There are 13 residues in the CDR3.

This chain joins TRBV5-6 and TRBJ2-1; no DNA is available, so the TRBD2 call from TCRdb remains unchecked. CDR3 length: 16 residues. Germline CDR1 and CDR2: SGHDT and YYEEEE. The CDR3 here is CASTFHVAGGWNEQFF.

The chain has TRBV12-3 or TRBV12-4 and TRBJ2-5; TCRdb's D call of TRBD2 is untestable without DNA. The length of the CDR3 is 14 residues. CDR3 in amino acids: CASSWTSAQETQYF.

The chain is built from TRBV24-1 and TRBJ2-6; TCRdb's D call of TRBD1 is untestable without DNA. The CDR3 extends over 18 amino acids. The germline V gene encodes CDR1 KGHDR and CDR2 SFDVKD. The CDR3 protein is CATSDPQGRGSGANVLTF.

The gene calls are TRBV2 and TRBJ2-1; TCRdb's assignment of TRBD2 cannot be checked, as there is no DNA. The germline CDR1 and CDR2 sequences are SNHLY and FYNNEI. The length of the CDR3 is 13 residues. The CDR3 loop reads CASSVGPNIEQFF.

CDR3 loop: CASSFYPPGLAGTTDTQYF. The chain uses TRBV11-2 and TRBJ2-3; TCRdb returns TRBD2, unconfirmable since there is no DNA. The CDR3 has 19 amino acids. Per the germline V gene, CDR1 is SGHAT and CDR2 is FQNNGV.

V is TRBV4-2 and J is TRBJ2-3; TCRdb picks TRBD1, but there is no DNA to check that call. Per the germline V gene, CDR1 is LGHNA and CDR2 is YNFKEQ. The CDR3 is 15 residues long. CDR3 region: CASSQVWRTGDTQYF.

The chain has TRBV27 and TRBJ2-1; with no DNA, the TCRdb D assignment of TRBD2 cannot be verified. In germline, CDR1 is MNHEY, CDR2 SMNVEV (reference sequence). This CDR3 comprises 14 residues. The CDR3 protein is CASEGSSGSYEQFF.

The chain uses TRBV12-3 or TRBV12-4 and TRBJ2-3. CDR3 size: 13 residues. The CDR3 sequence is CASGLGRTDTQYF.

The rearrangement joins TRBV5-1 to TRBJ2-1; as DNA is missing, the TRBD1 call by TCRdb cannot be tested. Germline V gives CDR1 SGHRS, CDR2 YFSETQ. The CDR3 is 15 residues long. CDR3 region: CASSLADRGIDEQFF.

The V call is TRBV5-1, the J call TRBJ1-2; TCRdb outputs TRBD1, but without DNA this stays unchecked. The CDR3 loop spans 14 amino acids. Per the germline V gene, CDR1 is SGHRS and CDR2 is YFSETQ. The chain's CDR3 is CASSLGGKNYGYTF.

The chain couples TRBV7-2 to TRBJ2-3. In germline, CDR1 is SGHTA, CDR2 FQGNSA. The CDR3 runs 12 residues. The CDR3 here is CASSLRRNTQYF.

The chain recombines TRBV5-6 with TRBJ2-3; no DNA is available, so the TRBD2 call from TCRdb remains unchecked. This CDR3 is 16 amino acids long. Germline V gene lookup returns CDR1 SGHDT and CDR2 YYEEEE. The CDR3 protein is CASSGAGARRADTQYF.

This rearrangement joins TRBV27 to TRBJ2-1; TCRdb reports TRBD2, a call that lacks DNA to check it against. The germline gives CDR1 MNHEY, CDR2 SMNVEV (reference sequence). CDR3 length: 17 residues. CDR3 residues: CASSILPFSGRTDEQFF.

The chain combines TRBV20-1 with TRBJ2-7; the D gene TCRdb calls, TRBD1, cannot be checked with no DNA. The CDR3 extends over 14 amino acids. Germline V lookup: CDR1 DFQATT, CDR2 SNEGSKA (reference sequence). CDR3 in amino acids: CSAREGQGIYEQYF.

The CDR3: CASSLDVGRTEAFF. The V call is TRBV7-2, the J call TRBJ1-1. CDR1 is SGHTA, CDR2 FQGNSA, per germline. CDR3 length: 14 amino acids.